This TCR beta chain appears in the sequencing data of a study of T-cell memory formation after mild COVID-19. TCRdb fed the 5' RACE reads into MiXCR, producing one record per CDR3 protein. This sample carries around 370,000 distinct CDR3 sequences, about 21% of them seen once, and the ten largest clones take about an eighth. Points from the study as a whole: Contracting CD4+ clones were located mainly in CM and EM, and CD8+ clones in EMRA. Clones shrinking between day 15 and 85 showed a balanced CD4/CD8 split, and those that grew later tilted toward CD4+.

The CDR3 has 14 residues. Germline values: CDR1 MGHRA, CDR2 YSYEKL. V gave up 8 bases and J gave up 0 bases, with 12 bases separating them. Remarks on this clonotype: The antigen is unknown.

The rearrangement uses TRBV4-1 and TRBJ2-3, with D perhaps matching TRBD1 (6 bases). This TCR was recovered from an adult woman who had mild COVID-19 (a few samples of this study predate the infection). Cell type and time point are not known. Sequencing was performed on PBMCs or a T cell subset sorted from them (not recorded which). CDR3 protein: CASARTVSTDTQYF. In DNA form, the CDR3 reads TGCGCCAGCGCCCGGACAGTTAGCACAGATACGCAGTATTTT.